The 8 T cell receptor beta chains given below trace back to one sample, sequenced in a study of blood T cell repertoires in COVID-19. The repertoire was sequenced with immunoSEQ multiplex PCR; TCRdb's copy has only in-frame clones and lacks some. Of about 200,000 clones in the sample, more than 65% were seen once. The sample taken for sequencing was peripheral blood. The source is a human donor in a cohort sampled during active COVID-19.

The V call is TRBV9, the J call TRBJ2-3; TRBD2 aligns across 11 bases. V lost 3 bases to trimming and J lost 6 bases; unmatched junction nucleotides: 6. Germline-derived CDR1 and CDR2 are SGDLS and YYNGEE. The CDR3 covers 15 residues. The CDR3 here is CASSETLAGADTQYF. The CDR3 DNA follows: TGTGCCAGCAGCGAGACACTAGCGGGAGCCGATACGCAGTATTTT. Supplemented by reference TRBV9 and TRBJ2-3, the full variable domain reads DSGVTQTPKHLITATGQRVTLRCSPRSGDLSVYWYQQSLDQGLQFLIQYYNGEERAKGNILERFSAQQFPDLHSELNLSSLELGDSALYFCASSETLAGADTQYFGPGTRLTVL.

The chain couples TRBV21-1 to TRBJ2-7; TRBD2, as called in the table, went unchecked against the DNA. TRBV21-1 is an annotated pseudogene. CDR3 length equals 13 residues. CDR3 residues: CASSKGGAYEQYF. CDR3 bases: TGTGCCAGCAGCAAAGGGGGGGCCTACGAGCAGTACTTC.

This clone was detected a few times. CDR3 in DNA: TGCAGCGTTACCAGGTATAGCGTTAGCTCCTACAATGAGCAGTTCTTC. It is translated as CSVTRYSVSSYNEQFF. The genes are TRBV29-1 and TRBJ2-1; the D gene is possibly TRBD2 (5 bases). V was cut by 5 bases and J by 0 bases, with 17 bases left in between. Germline lookup yields CDR1 SQVTM and CDR2 ANQGSEA. CDR3 length: 16 residues.

V and J are TRBV4-1 and TRBJ2-2; 10 positions agree with TRBD2. The CDR3 runs 16 residues. The junction had 7 bases not matched to a gene; V was cut back by 4 bases and J by 5 bases. Germline V lookup: CDR1 MGHRA, CDR2 YSYEKL. The DNA of the CDR3 is TGCGCCAGCAGCCTGGGACTAGCGAGGGGGACCGGGGAGCTGTTTTTT. Amino acids: CASSLGLARGTGELFF.

The table lists this clone with a count of one. DNA for the CDR3: TGTGCCAGCTCACCAACTAGCGGGATGCACGAGCAGTACTTC. As protein: CASSPTSGMHEQYF. The chain combines TRBV18 with TRBJ2-7; 10 bases map to TRBD2. CDR1 and CDR2 from the germline V gene are KGHSH and LQKENI. The CDR3 totals 14 residues. V was pared by 2 bases and J by 5 bases, with 3 bases of the junction left unmatched.

The chain links TRBV19 to TRBJ2-7, with 9 bases aligning to TRBD2. J lost 2 bases, V lost 3 bases, and 5 bases had no gene match. CDR1 and CDR2 from the germline V gene are LNHDA and SQIVND (reference sequence). This CDR3 is built from 15 residues. The CDR3 region is CASSIFSGSAYEQYF. CDR3 in DNA: TGTGCCAGTAGTATTTTTAGCGGGAGTGCCTACGAGCAGTACTTC.

The rearrangement links TRBV28 to TRBJ2-2, with TRBD2 identical over 10 bases. The CDR3 is made up of 17 amino acids. The ends lost 2 bases at V and 5 bases at J; junction bases unmatched: 8. Germline values: CDR1 MDHEN, CDR2 SYDVKM. The CDR3 reads CASSLRGPGLATGELFF. Written as DNA, the CDR3 is TGTGCCAGCAGTTTACGGGGGCCGGGACTAGCGACCGGGGAGCTGTTTTTT.

This chain connects TRBV3-1 (or the pseudogene TRBV3-2) to TRBJ2-7; 8 positions agree with TRBD1. Germline V gives CDR1 LGHDT, CDR2 YNNKEL (reference sequence). The CDR3 totals 14 residues. J lost 3 bases, V lost 4 bases, and 5 bases had no gene match. CDR3 sequence reads: CASSRRTGIYEQYF. CDR3 bases: TGTGCCAGCAGCCGCCGGACAGGGATCTACGAGCAGTACTTC.